Listed here is a single T cell receptor beta chain. Its antigen remains unidentified. This sample is drawn from a study of T cells after posttransplantation cyclophosphamide. Points from the study as a whole: Donor-recipient repertoire similarity was low at 1-2 months, rising over year one. TRB clonality was highly associated with recipient CMV seropositivity and reactivation.

Data came from immunoSEQ multiplex PCR; TCRdb stores just in-frame clones and leaves some out. The table records some 21,000 clones, roughly nine tenths of them present only once. Control samples came 1 year after myeloablative marrow transplants with methotrexate plus calcineurin inhibitor. The receptor's source is a female patient aged 25-40 years who received an allogeneic stem cell transplant from an unrelated donor, was CMV-positive, and had acute and chronic GVHD. Some T cells may be transferred from the graft donor. The sample in question was PBMCs, obtained approximately twelve months after allogeneic stem cell transplant with calcineurin inhibitor and methotrexate.

CDR3 sequence (DNA): TGTGCCAGCAGCTTAGGAGCGATGTACGAGCAGTACGTC. This gives the protein CASSLGAMYEQYV. The rearrangement joins TRBV11-2 to TRBJ2-7; D unresolved. Germline V gives CDR1 SGHAT, CDR2 FQNNGV. This CDR3 region has 13 residues. Trimming took 1 base from V and 4 from J, leaving 8 bases between them.